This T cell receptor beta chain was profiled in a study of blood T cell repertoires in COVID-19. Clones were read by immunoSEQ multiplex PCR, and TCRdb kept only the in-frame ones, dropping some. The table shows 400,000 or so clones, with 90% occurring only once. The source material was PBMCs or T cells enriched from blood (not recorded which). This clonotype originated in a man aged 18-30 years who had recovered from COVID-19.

The CDR3 region is CASTRAAGLLAEQYF. The CDR3 coding sequence is TGTGCCAGCACCCGAGCCGCGGGACTCCTTGCCGAGCAGTACTTC. The chain has TRBV7-8 and TRBJ2-7; TRBD2 is a possible D gene (6 bases). Looked up from germline, CDR1 is SGHVS and CDR2 is FQNEAQ. Trimming stripped 7 bases from V and 6 bases from J, with 22 bases between. The CDR3 has 15 amino acids.